These 27 T cell receptor beta chains were all obtained from the same sample, sequenced in a study of CD8+ T cells in alopecia areata (dated by TCRdb to 2017 to 2018). The library was obtained by the immunoSEQ multiplex PCR assay. To provide template for TCR sequencing, every sample had RNA extracted and reverse transcribed into cDNA. This is the immuneACCESS table as TCRdb keeps it, with only in-frame sequences that have V and J called. A part of the clones is gone; compared with another copy, unresolved V genes explain less than half, and the rest is unexplained. A total of about 100,000 clones appear in this sample, 55% to 75% of them only once. The top ten clonotypes cover more than 20% of the sample. Input material: CD8+ T cells sorted from blood. All receptors come from a human donor in good health.

This clone was detected only a few times. The chain is built from TRBV9 and TRBJ2-6; D is unresolved. CDR1 and CDR2 (germline): SGDLS, YYNGEE. This CDR3 comprises 14 residues. V lost 5 bases and J lost 0, with 6 bases in between. The CDR3 bases are TGTGCCAGCAGTTGGAGCTCTGGGGCCAACGTCCTGACTTTC. Its translation is CASSWSSGANVLTF.

The CDR3 DNA sequence: TGTGCCAGTAGTATAGCTCATACCACCGGGGAGCTGTTTTTT. The encoded protein is CASSIAHTTGELFF. The chain joins TRBV19 to TRBJ2-2; no definite D call. V was trimmed by 1 base and J by 4 bases, leaving 7 bases between them. Germline values: CDR1 LNHDA, CDR2 SQIVND (reference sequence). This CDR3 has 14 amino acids.

Only one count was recorded for this clone. The chain employs TRBV4-3 and TRBJ2-1, with D unclear. In germline, CDR1 is LGHNA, CDR2 YSLEER. Between the trimmed V and J ends, which lost 4 bases and 0 bases, there was a span of 10 bases. The CDR3 runs to 15 residues. CDR3 residues: CASSLRLSSYNEQFF. The CDR3 bases are TGCGCCAGCAGCCTTAGACTGAGCTCCTACAATGAGCAGTTCTTC.

This clone was counted a few times. The genes are TRBV13 and TRBJ1-2; maybe TRBD1 (6 bases). The CDR3 runs 16 residues. The V end lost 2 bases, the J end lost 3 bases, and 16 bases lay between the germline ends. Germline V gene lookup returns CDR1 PRHDT and CDR2 FYEKMQ (reference sequence). The CDR3 loop reads CASSLRGTPIYYGYTF. The DNA for the CDR3 is TGTGCCAGCAGCTTACGCGGGACACCCATCTACTATGGCTACACCTTC. The complete variable domain, with remaining parts taken from reference TRBV13 and TRBJ1-2, reads AAGVIQSPRHLIKEKRETATLKCYPIPRHDTVYWYQQGPGQDPQFLISFYEKMQSDKGSIPDRFSAQQFSDYHSELNMSSLELGDSALYFCASSLRGTPIYYGYTFGSGTRLTVV.

The gene calls are TRBV4-2 and TRBJ1-1; D not certain. Trimming stripped 0 bases from V and 3 bases from J, with 8 bases between. The CDR3 spans 14 residues. Germline V gene sequence: CDR1 LGHNA, CDR2 YNFKEQ. The CDR3 loop reads CASSQDVLYTEAFF. The CDR3 nucleotides read TGTGCCAGCAGCCAAGATGTCCTGTACACTGAAGCTTTCTTT.

The chain recombines TRBV23-1 with TRBJ2-1; D might be TRBD2 (6 bases). TRBV23-1 is an ORF, and what it does is uncertain. The V gene lost 8 bases and the J gene lost 9 bases, with 23 bases spanning the gap. This CDR3 comprises 15 residues. CDR3 nucleotide sequence: TGCGCCAGCCAGTTTGGGGCGGGGTCTTACTGTGAGCAGTTCTTC. Translated: CASQFGAGSYCEQFF.

In the case of this clone: Other DNA sequences in the same sample also yield this CDR3. The chain couples TRBV2 to TRBJ2-1; 7 bases are shared with TRBD2. Germline assignment: CDR1 SNHLY and CDR2 FYNNEI. This CDR3 has 14 amino acids. Trimming removed 3 bases from V and 4 bases from J; junction bases left unmatched: 3. This chain's CDR3 is CASSDPGGYNEQFF. The DNA for the CDR3 is TGTGCCAGCAGTGACCCGGGGGGTTACAATGAGCAGTTCTTC.

The chain has TRBV7-2 and TRBJ1-2; 8 bases match TRBD1. V gave up 3 bases and J gave up 2 bases; unmatched junction bases: 5. Germline values: CDR1 SGHTA, CDR2 FQGNSA. The CDR3 sequence is 15 residues long. CDR3 residues: CASSFQTGENYGYTF. The CDR3 coding sequence is TGTGCCAGCAGCTTTCAGACAGGGGAAAACTATGGCTACACCTTC.

The rearrangement links TRBV2 to TRBJ2-7; no reliable D call. Deletions cut 6 bases from V and 4 bases from J, with 22 bases between. The germline V gene has CDR1 SNHLY and CDR2 FYNNEI. This CDR3 is built from 16 residues. This CDR3 is CASSLTGPLVGYEQYF. CDR3 nucleotides: TGTGCCAGCAGCCTAACCGGGCCACTGGTGGGTTACGAGCAGTACTTC. Drawing the rest from reference TRBV2 and TRBJ2-7, the complete variable domain is EPEVTQTPSHQVTQMGQEVILRCVPISNHLYFYWYRQILGQKVEFLVSFYNNEISEKSEIFDDQFSVERPDGSNFTLKIRSTKLEDSAMYFCASSLTGPLVGYEQYFGPGTRLTVT.

The V gene is TRBV15, the J gene TRBJ2-1; D is unresolved. The germline CDR1 and CDR2 sequences are LNHNV and YYDKDF (reference sequence). The V and J ends lost 4 bases and 7 bases respectively, with 5 bases between them. The CDR3 spans 11 residues. CDR3 coding DNA: TGTGCCACCAGCAACTTGAATGAGCAGTTCTTC. Translation: CATSNLNEQFF.

Turning to this clone: The junction and the germline gene differ at one end; a read error may be behind it. The chain has TRBV5-6 and TRBJ1-6; D gene uncertain. Per the germline V gene, CDR1 is SGHDT and CDR2 is YYEEEE. CDR3 length: 12 residues. The CDR3 reads CASSFGDSPLHF. CDR3 nucleotide sequence: TGTGCCAGCAGCTTTGGGGATTCTCCCCTCCACTTT.

The chain's CDR3 is CASSVGGLSYEQYF. Here the CDR3 DNA reads TGTGCCAGCAGTGTGGGGGGCCTCTCCTACGAGCAGTACTTC. This chain connects TRBV2 to TRBJ2-7; D might be TRBD1 or TRBD2, each matching 6 bases. Trimming removed 4 bases from V and 0 bases from J, with 10 bases in between. Per the germline V gene, CDR1 is SNHLY and CDR2 is FYNNEI. The CDR3 has 14 amino acids.

This clone was seen many times. The chain is built from TRBV11-3 and TRBJ2-1; 8 positions match TRBD1. The V gene end was trimmed by 2 bases and the J gene end by 9 bases; junction bases not matched to a gene: 9. In germline, CDR1 is SGHNT, CDR2 YENEEA. CDR3 length: 15 residues. For the CDR3, the DNA is TGTGCCAGCAGCTTATCAGGACAGGGTATGGCTGAGCAGTTCTTC. As protein: CASSLSGQGMAEQFF.

This clone showed up just once. CDR3 sequence: CAWDKDRVFSGANVLTF. The CDR3 DNA reads TGTGCCTGGGATAAGGACAGGGTCTTCTCTGGGGCCAACGTCCTGACTTTC. The chain uses TRBV30 and TRBJ2-6, with 8 nucleotides matching TRBD1. The V gene's germline CDR1 is GTSNPN and CDR2 SVGIG (reference sequence). V shed 5 bases and J 0 bases; nucleotides not matched to a gene: 9. This CDR3 region has 17 residues. The full variable domain, its missing parts supplied by reference TRBV30 and TRBJ2-6, is SQTIHQWPATLVQPVGSPLSLECTVEGTSNPNLYWYRQAAGRGLQLLFYSVGIGQISSEVPQNLSASRPQDRQFILSSKKLLLSDSGFYLCAWDKDRVFSGANVLTFGAGSRLTVL.

This clone was recorded only once. The chain links TRBV5-4 to TRBJ2-7; a weak D match, TRBD2 (6 bases). The germline V gene encodes CDR1 SGHNT and CDR2 YYREEE (reference sequence). The CDR3 is made up of 11 amino acids. Trimming pared 4 bases from V and 5 bases from J, leaving 7 bases between. The CDR3, as DNA: TGTGCCAGCAGCAGGAGGGACGAGCAGTACTTC. Amino acids: CASSRRDEQYF.

The chain is built from TRBV9 and TRBJ1-1; 8 nucleotides align to TRBD1. The CDR3 has 15 amino acids. The J segment lost 6 bases and the V segment lost 3 bases, leaving 10 bases of the junction unmatched. CDR1 SGDLS and CDR2 YYNGEE come from the germline V gene. The CDR3 loop reads CASSGRQGTGAEAFF. The CDR3 DNA is TGTGCCAGCAGCGGGCGACAGGGGACGGGGGCTGAAGCTTTCTTT.

The V call is TRBV29-1, the J call TRBJ2-3; D may be TRBD2 (5 bases). This CDR3 comprises 14 residues. Germline CDR1 is SQVTM and CDR2 is ANQGSEA. Deletions cut 7 bases from V and 0 bases from J, with 14 bases between. Written as DNA, the CDR3 is TGCAGCGACAGCGGTGGTGCTAGCACAGATACGCAGTATTTT. It specifies CSDSGGASTDTQYF.

This chain connects TRBV15 to TRBJ2-1; no clear D. The CDR3 extends over 16 amino acids. Germline CDR1 reads LNHNV; CDR2 reads YYDKDF (reference sequence). V dropped 3 bases and J dropped 0 bases, with 12 bases sitting between them. CDR3 protein: CATSSSLTPSYNEQFF. Here the CDR3 DNA reads TGTGCCACCAGCAGCTCTCTGACCCCCTCCTACAATGAGCAGTTCTTC.

This clone turned up a few times. The V gene is TRBV5-1, the J gene TRBJ2-7, with TRBD1 identical over 9 bases. The CDR3 runs to 16 residues. The V segment lost 0 bases and the J segment 4 bases; nucleotides outside the gene matches: 8. Germline V CDR1 and CDR2: SGHRS, YFSETQ. The CDR3 protein is CASSLGPPGQGYEQYF. In DNA form, the CDR3 reads TGCGCCAGCAGCTTGGGTCCCCCGGGACAGGGTTACGAGCAGTACTTC.

As for this clone: This probably arose from a read error, given a far larger clone one base away. This chain joins TRBV7-6 and TRBJ1-6, with a tentative D call TRBD1 (6 bases). The CDR3 runs 15 residues. The V end lost 5 bases, the J end lost 7 bases, and 15 bases lay between the germline ends. Germline V gene lookup returns CDR1 SGHVS and CDR2 FNYEAQ. The CDR3 DNA is TGTGCCAGCAGCCAAGAATGGGACATCAATTCACCCCTCCACTTT. It yields the protein CASSQEWDINSPLHF.

V usage is TRBV13 and J usage is TRBJ1-1; D uncertain. This CDR3 comprises 16 residues. The V gene's germline CDR1 is PRHDT and CDR2 FYEKMQ (reference sequence). V was clipped by 5 bases and J by 0 bases, with 16 bases between them. The CDR3 spells CASSPTDGGLNTEAFF. CDR3 in DNA: TGTGCCAGCAGCCCCACGGACGGTGGGTTGAACACTGAAGCTTTCTTT.

The count of this clone is one. CDR3 bases: TGTGCCAGCAGCCCCACTACAGGGCCTGGGGCCAACGTCCTGACTTTC. This translates into CASSPTTGPGANVLTF. This sequence joins TRBV7-9 and TRBJ2-6; tentatively, D is TRBD1 (6 bases). V lost 5 bases and J lost 2, with 13 bases in between. The V gene's germline CDR1 is SEHNR and CDR2 FQNEAQ (reference sequence). The length of the CDR3 is 16 residues.

This clone has just a few counts. The chain carries TRBV6-6 and TRBJ2-7; 15 bases are shared with TRBD2. CDR3 length equals 15 residues. Unmatched junction bases numbered 7, after V lost 6 bases and J lost 7 bases. Germline loops: CDR1 MNHNY, CDR2 SVGAGI (reference sequence). The CDR3 DNA reads TGTGCCAGCAGCCGGACTAGCGGGGGGGCCGAAGAGCAGTACTTC. As protein: CASSRTSGGAEEQYF.

This chain joins TRBV29-1 and TRBJ2-5, with TRBD2 matching over 8 bases. CDR1 is SQVTM and CDR2 is ANQGSEA in the germline V gene. This CDR3 contains 15 residues. J lost 4 bases, V lost 0 bases, and 7 bases had no gene match. DNA of the CDR3: TGCAGCGTTGAAGATCGGGGGGGGCCTCGAGAGACCCAGTACTTC. This translates into CSVEDRGGPRETQYF.

The chain links TRBV11-2 to TRBJ1-2; 9 nucleotides agree with TRBD1. The CDR3 is 15 amino acids. Per the germline V gene, CDR1 is SGHAT and CDR2 is FQNNGV. V dropped 4 bases and J dropped 2; count of bases not matched to a gene: 5. CDR3 DNA sequence: TGTGCCAGCAGCTCGAACAGGGGGCGCAACTATGGCTACACCTTC. Translating it yields CASSSNRGRNYGYTF.

The V call is TRBV5-6, the J call TRBJ2-7; no firm D call. The V gene lost 4 bases and the J gene lost 4 bases, with 12 bases spanning the gap. CDR1 is SGHDT and CDR2 is YYEEEE in the germline V gene. CDR3 length: 13 residues. DNA for the CDR3: TGTGCCAGCAGCAGTACTCACATGTACGAGCAGTACTTC. This encodes CASSSTHMYEQYF.

The chain couples TRBV4-2 to TRBJ2-7; D tentatively reads TRBD1 or TRBD2 (7 bases each). Germline V CDR1 and CDR2: LGHNA, YNFKEQ. Trimming took off 0 bases at V and 5 bases at J, with 20 bases between the two ends. CDR3 size: 17 residues. As DNA, the CDR3 is TGTGCCAGCAGCCAAGATCTGGGAGGGGGCTGCTGTAACGAGCAGTACTTC. Protein product: CASSQDLGGGCCNEQYF.